The source of this T cell receptor beta chain is a study of cytomegalovirus exposure and HLA in healthy donors. Sequencing used immunoSEQ multiplex PCR; TCRdb keeps in-frame clones, though not all of them. Of 95,000 to 150,000 clones detected, around 89% appear once; the ten largest clones hold over 6%. The ends lost 0 bases at V and 5 bases at J; junction bases unmatched: 14. CDR3 size: 18 residues. Germline V gene sequence: CDR1 SGHRS, CDR2 YFSETQ. The origin of this receptor is a woman aged 18-35 years in good health and CMV-seropositive. The chain has TRBV5-1 and TRBJ2-4, with 7 bases fitting TRBD2. The source material was PBMCs. The CDR3 DNA follows: TGCGCCAGCAGCTTGGTGCCTAGCGGACACAACCGGGAAAACATTCAGTACTTC. The encoded protein is CASSLVPSGHNRENIQYF.